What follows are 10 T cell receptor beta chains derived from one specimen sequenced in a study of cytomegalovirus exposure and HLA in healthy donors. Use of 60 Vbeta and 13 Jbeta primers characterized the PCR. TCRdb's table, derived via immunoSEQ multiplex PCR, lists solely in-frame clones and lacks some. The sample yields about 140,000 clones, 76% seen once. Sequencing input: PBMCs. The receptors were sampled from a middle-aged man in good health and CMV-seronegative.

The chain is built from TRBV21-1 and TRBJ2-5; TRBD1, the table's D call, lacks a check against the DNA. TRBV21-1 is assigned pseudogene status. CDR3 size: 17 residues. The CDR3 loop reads CASSNETQGDSIKTQYF. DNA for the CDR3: TGTGCCAGCAGCAACGAGACGCAGGGGGATTCGATAAAGACCCAGTACTTC.

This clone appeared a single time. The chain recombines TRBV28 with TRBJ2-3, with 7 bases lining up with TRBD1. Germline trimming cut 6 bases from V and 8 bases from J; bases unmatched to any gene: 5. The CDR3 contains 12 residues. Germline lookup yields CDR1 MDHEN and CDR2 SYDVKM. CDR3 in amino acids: CASSRDSRTQYF. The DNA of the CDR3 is TGTGCCAGCAGCCGGGACAGCCGTACGCAGTATTTT. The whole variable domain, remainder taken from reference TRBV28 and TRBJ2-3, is DVKVTQSSRYLVKRTGEKVFLECVQDMDHENMFWYRQDPGLGLRLIYFSYDVKMKEKGDIPEGYSVSREKKERFSLILESASTNQTSMYLCASSRDSRTQYFGPGTRLTVL.

The DNA of the CDR3 is TGTGCCAGCAGCCCTAGCGGGAGTCAGCCCGAGCAGTACTTC. Translated, it gives CASSPSGSQPEQYF. This chain uses TRBV28 with TRBJ2-7; the match to TRBD2 covers 10 bases. The J segment lost 6 bases and the V segment lost 6 bases, leaving 8 bases of the junction unmatched. The germline V gene encodes CDR1 MDHEN and CDR2 SYDVKM. This CDR3 comprises 14 residues.

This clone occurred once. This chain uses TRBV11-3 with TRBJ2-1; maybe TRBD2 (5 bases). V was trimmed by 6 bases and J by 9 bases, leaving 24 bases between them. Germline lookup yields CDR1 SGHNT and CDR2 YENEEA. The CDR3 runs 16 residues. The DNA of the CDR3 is TGTGCCAGCAGTACAAGCTTCGACCCGGAGGCTGTTGAGCAGTTCTTC. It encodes CASSTSFDPEAVEQFF.

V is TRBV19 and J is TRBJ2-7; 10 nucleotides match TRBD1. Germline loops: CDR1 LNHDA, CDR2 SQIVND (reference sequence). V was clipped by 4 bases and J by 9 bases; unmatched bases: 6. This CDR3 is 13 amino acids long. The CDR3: CASSTGTGALQYF. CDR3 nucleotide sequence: TGTGCCAGTAGTACCGGGACAGGGGCCCTGCAGTACTTC. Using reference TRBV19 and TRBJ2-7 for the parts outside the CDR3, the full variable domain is DGGITQSPKYLFRKEGQNVTLSCEQNLNHDAMYWYRQDPGQGLRLIYYSQIVNDFQKGDIAEGYSVSREKKESFPLTVTSAQKNPTAFYLCASSTGTGALQYFGPGTRLTVT.

The CDR3 DNA reads TGTGCCAGTAGTCCCGGGACAGGGCCGAGCTCCTACGAGCAGTACTTC. Its protein product is CASSPGTGPSSYEQYF. The chain recombines TRBV19 with TRBJ2-7, with 9 bases fitting TRBD1. Trimming cost V 5 bases and J 0 bases; bases outside gene matches: 8. The germline V gene encodes CDR1 LNHDA and CDR2 SQIVND (reference sequence). CDR3 length: 16 amino acids.

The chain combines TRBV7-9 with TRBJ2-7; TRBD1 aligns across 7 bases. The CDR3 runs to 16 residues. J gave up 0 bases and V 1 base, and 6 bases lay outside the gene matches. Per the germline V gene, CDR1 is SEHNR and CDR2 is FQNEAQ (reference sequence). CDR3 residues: CASSLGDRVSSYEQYF. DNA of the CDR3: TGTGCCAGCAGCTTAGGAGACAGGGTCAGCTCCTACGAGCAGTACTTC.

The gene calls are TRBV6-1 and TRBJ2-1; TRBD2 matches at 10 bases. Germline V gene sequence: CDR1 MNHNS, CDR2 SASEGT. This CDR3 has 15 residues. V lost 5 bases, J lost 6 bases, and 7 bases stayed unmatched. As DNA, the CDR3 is TGTGCCAGCAGTAGGGGGCTAGCGGGAGTCAATGAGCAGTTCTTC. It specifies CASSRGLAGVNEQFF.

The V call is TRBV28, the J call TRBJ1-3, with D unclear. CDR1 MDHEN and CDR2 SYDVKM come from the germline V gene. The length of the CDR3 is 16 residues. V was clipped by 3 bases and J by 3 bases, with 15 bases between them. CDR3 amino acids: CASSFRREAGGNTIYF. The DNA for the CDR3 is TGTGCCAGCAGTTTCCGACGGGAGGCGGGTGGAAACACCATATATTTT.

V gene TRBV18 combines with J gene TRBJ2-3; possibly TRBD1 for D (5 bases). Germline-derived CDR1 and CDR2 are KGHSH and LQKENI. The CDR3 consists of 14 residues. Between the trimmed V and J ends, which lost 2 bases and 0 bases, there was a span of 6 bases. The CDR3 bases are TGTGCCAGCTCACCAGGGGCTAGCACAGATACGCAGTATTTT. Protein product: CASSPGASTDTQYF.